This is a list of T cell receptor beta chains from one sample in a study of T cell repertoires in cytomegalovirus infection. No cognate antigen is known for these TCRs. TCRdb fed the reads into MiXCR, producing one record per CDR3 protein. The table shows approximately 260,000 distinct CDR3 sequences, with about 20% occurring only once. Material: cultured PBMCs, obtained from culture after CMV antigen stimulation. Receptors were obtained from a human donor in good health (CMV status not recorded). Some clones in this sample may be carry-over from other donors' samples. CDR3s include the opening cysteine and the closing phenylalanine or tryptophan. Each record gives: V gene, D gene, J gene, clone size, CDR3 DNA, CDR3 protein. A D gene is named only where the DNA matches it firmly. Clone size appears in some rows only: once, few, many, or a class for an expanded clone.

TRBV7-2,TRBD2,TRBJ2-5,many,TGTGCCAGCAGTTCGGGACTAGCGGGAGGAGGGACCCAGTACTTC,CASSSGLAGGGTQYF
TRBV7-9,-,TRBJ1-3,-,TGTGCCAGCAGCCCCTGGGGAGGGGCTGGAAACACCATATATTTT,CASSPWGGAGNTIYF
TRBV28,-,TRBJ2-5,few,TGTGCCAGCAGTTTAAGACACACACAAGAGACCCAGTACTTC,CASSLRHTQETQYF
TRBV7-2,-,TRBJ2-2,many,TGTGCCAGCAGCGCGTCCGGGACGAACACCGGGGAGCTGTTTTTT,CASSASGTNTGELFF
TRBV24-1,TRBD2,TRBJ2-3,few,TGTGCCACCCAGCTAGCGGGAGTTACAGATACGCAGTATTTT,CATQLAGVTDTQYF
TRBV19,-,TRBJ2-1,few,TGTGCCAGTAGTTTAGGGAGCGGCGGTGAGCAGTTCTTC,CASSLGSGGEQFF
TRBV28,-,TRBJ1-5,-,TGTGCCAGCAGGTCTGGGGGGGCCGGGGATCAGCCCCAGCATTTT,CASRSGGAGDQPQHF
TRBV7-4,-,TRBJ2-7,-,TGTGCCAGCAGCACGATGGACACCTACGAGCAGTACTTC,CASSTMDTYEQYF
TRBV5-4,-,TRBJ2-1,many,TGTGCCAGCAGCTTGGAGGTCGGCAATGAGCAGTTCTTC,CASSLEVGNEQFF
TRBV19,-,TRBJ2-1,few,TGTGCCAGTTCGGTATGGGGAGTATCCTACAATGAGCAGTTCTTC,CASSVWGVSYNEQFF
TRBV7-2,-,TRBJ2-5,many,TGTGCCAGCAGCCAGGGGCGGGCCGGGGAGACCCAGTACTTC,CASSQGRAGETQYF
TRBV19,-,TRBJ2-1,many,TGTGCCAGTAATCGGTTCGGTATTGGGGATAATGAGCAGTTCTTC,CASNRFGIGDNEQFF
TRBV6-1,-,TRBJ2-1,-,TGTGCCAGCAGTGAAATAGCCCCACTTCGCGATGAGCAGTTCTTC,CASSEIAPLRDEQFF
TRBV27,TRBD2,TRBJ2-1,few,TGTGCCAGCAGGAGCCTAGCGGGAAGGCGGGCCCAGTTCTTC,CASRSLAGRRAQFF
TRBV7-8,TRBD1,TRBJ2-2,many,TGTGCCAGCAGATTAGGTCGAGGACAGGGGGCCGGGGAGCTGTTTTTT,CASRLGRGQGAGELFF
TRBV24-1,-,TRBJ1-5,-,TGTGCCATCGAGGGGGGAAGCAATCAGCCCCAGCATTTT,CAIEGGSNQPQHF
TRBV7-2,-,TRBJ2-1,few,TGTGCCAGCAGCTTAGGGGCGGGGATGGGCGATGAGCAGTTCTTC,CASSLGAGMGDEQFF
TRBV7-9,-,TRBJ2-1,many,TGTGCCAGCAGCTCCGCTAGCGCTGAGCAGTTCTTC,CASSSASAEQFF
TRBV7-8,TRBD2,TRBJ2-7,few,TGTGCCAGCAGCTTAGGTGGAGGTAGCGGGAACCCCTACGAGCAGTACTTC,CASSLGGGSGNPYEQYF
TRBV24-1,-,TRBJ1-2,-,TGTGCCACCAGTGACCCCCGACGGGTTGGGTATGGCTACACCTTC,CATSDPRRVGYGYTF
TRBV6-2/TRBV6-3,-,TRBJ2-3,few,TGTGCCAGCAGCCTTCCCCTCGGGAGAACAGATACGCAGTATTTT,CASSLPLGRTDTQYF
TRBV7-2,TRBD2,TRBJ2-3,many,TGTGCCAGCAGACCTCTAGCGGGAGGCTATGCAGATACGCAGTATTTT,CASRPLAGGYADTQYF
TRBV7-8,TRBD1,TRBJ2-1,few,TGTGCCAGCAGCTTCGACAGGGGGCTAGAGCAGTTCTTC,CASSFDRGLEQFF
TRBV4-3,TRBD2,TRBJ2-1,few,TGCGCCAGCAGCCAAGAACGTGTGGCTAGCGGGAGCTACAATGAGCAGTTCTTC,CASSQERVASGSYNEQFF
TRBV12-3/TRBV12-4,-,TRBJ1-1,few,TGTGCCAGCAGTTCTGGAAGGGTTAACACTGAAGCTTTCTTT,CASSSGRVNTEAFF
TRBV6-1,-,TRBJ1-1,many,TGTGCCAGCACCTCTGGACAGAGCACTGAAGCTTTCTTT,CASTSGQSTEAFF
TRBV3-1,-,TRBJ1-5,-,TGTGCCAGCAGCCCGACAAAGAAAAGCAATCAGCCCCAGCATTTT,CASSPTKKSNQPQHF
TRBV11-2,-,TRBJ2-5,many,TGTGCCAGCAGCTTACTACCCCCTAGGTACCAAGAGACCCAGTACTTC,CASSLLPPRYQETQYF
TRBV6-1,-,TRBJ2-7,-,TGTGCCAGCAGCCCGCTTGGAGGCGTGGTATCCTACGAGCAGTACTTC,CASSPLGGVVSYEQYF
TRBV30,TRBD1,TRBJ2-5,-,TGTGCCTGGGGACAGGGCGAAGAGACCCAGTACTTC,CAWGQGEETQYF
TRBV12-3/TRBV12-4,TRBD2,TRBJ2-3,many,TGTGCCAGCAGTCCCATGGGACTAGACACAGATACGCAGTATTTT,CASSPMGLDTDTQYF
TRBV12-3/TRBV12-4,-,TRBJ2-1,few,TGTGCCAGCAGTTTAGCAGCGGGTGTGGGGTTCTTC,CASSLAAGVGFF
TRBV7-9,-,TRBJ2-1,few,TGTGCCAGCAGCTTAGCTCCCGCGGACCCCTACAATGAGCAGTTCTTC,CASSLAPADPYNEQFF